This entry features one T cell receptor beta chain sequence. At one end, the junction sequence differs from germline, possibly due to a read error. Generation of bulk TCR libraries relied on previously described methods and listed TCR primers. TCRdb reprocessed the PCR reads via MiXCR and lists one record per CDR3 protein. The repertoire holds around 480,000 distinct CDR3 sequences, with about 20% as singletons. The sorting of naive CD8 T cells used the CD8+CD4-CCR7+CD45RA+ phenotype. These data originate in a study of molecular identifiers for immune sequencing clone quantification. This CDR3 is 14 amino acids long. Germline lookup yields CDR1 SNHLY and CDR2 FYNNEI.

V is TRBV2 and J is TRBJ2-7, with TRBD2 identical over 9 bases. Sequenced input: naive CD8+ T cells from blood, with Jurkat cell RNA spiked in. The sample's subset: FACS-sorted CD8+CD4-CCR7+CD45RA+ naive T cells. The source of this sequence is a human donor in good health. Some libraries in this study had Jurkat cell RNA spiked in. The CDR3 reads CASGEYRTSVLQYF. In DNA form, the CDR3 reads TGTGCCAGCGGTGAATACAGGACTAGCGTTCTACAGTACTTC.